Following are 13 T cell receptor beta chains from one sample sequenced in a study of sequential checkpoint blockade in melanoma (dated by TCRdb to the late 2010s). This sample's treatment or condition label indicates: randomized to nivolumab then ipilimumab (arm A) or the reverse (arm B). The library was obtained by the immunoSEQ multiplex PCR assay. Imported from immuneACCESS, the table was reduced by TCRdb to in-frame sequences with V and J called. These copies leave out some clones; in studies compared against another copy, an unresolved V gene accounts for under half, and the cause of the remainder is not known. This sample is represented by tens of thousands of clones; approximately 68% of them were singletons. Jointly, the top ten make up about 19% of the sample. The sample in question was CD8+ T cells sorted from blood (inferred from file names), obtained from a patient given nivolumab and ipilimumab in sequence. Receptors originate from a human donor with melanoma.

V usage is TRBV12-5 and J usage is TRBJ1-1, with TRBD1 identical over 8 bases. CDR1 is LGHNT, CDR2 FRNRAP, per germline. V gave up 2 bases and J gave up 4 bases; unmatched junction bases: 6. This CDR3 is 15 amino acids long. As DNA, the CDR3 is TGTGCTAGTGGTTTGCTCACAGGGGGTGGCACTGAAGCTTTCTTT. This gives the protein CASGLLTGGGTEAFF.

The CDR3 sequence is CASGQGYEQYF. Written as DNA, the CDR3 is TGTGCCAGCGGACAGGGCTACGAGCAGTACTTC. V and J are TRBV6-4 and TRBJ2-7, with 8 bases that match TRBD1. The CDR3 extends over 11 amino acids. V trimming: 8 bases; J trimming: 3 bases; junction bases outside the gene matches: 0. In germline, CDR1 is MRHNA, CDR2 SNTAGT.

This clone was detected a few times. The J gene is TRBJ1-1, the V gene TRBV21-1; the table assigns TRBD1, which was not confirmed against the DNA. TRBV21-1 is flagged as a pseudogene. CDR3 length equals 15 residues. The CDR3 nucleotides are TGTGCCAGCAGTCCAACAGGGGGCTCGGGCACTGAAGCTTTCTTT. The encoded protein is CASSPTGGSGTEAFF.

The rearrangement links TRBV18 to TRBJ1-5; 7 nucleotides agree with TRBD1. Losses at the gene ends were 3 bases for V and 1 base for J; bases not matched to a gene: 3. In germline, CDR1 is KGHSH, CDR2 LQKENI. The CDR3 sequence is 15 residues long. CDR3 residues: CASSPPGGSNQPQHF. The CDR3 DNA reads TGTGCCAGCTCACCCCCAGGGGGGAGCAATCAGCCCCAGCATTTT.

The table lists this clone with a few counts. This chain joins TRBV27 and TRBJ2-3, with a tentative D call TRBD1 (5 bases). The V gene lost 6 bases and the J gene lost 4 bases, with 20 bases spanning the gap. The germline V gene encodes CDR1 MNHEY and CDR2 SMNVEV (reference sequence). This CDR3 is 16 amino acids long. This chain's CDR3 is CASSPLTGEVPDTQYF. CDR3 nucleotide sequence: TGTGCCAGCAGCCCCCTAACAGGAGAGGTCCCAGATACGCAGTATTTT.

The V and J genes are TRBV4-1 and TRBJ2-7, with D possibly being TRBD1 (6 bases). Germline lookup yields CDR1 MGHRA and CDR2 YSYEKL. The CDR3 spans 15 residues. Trimming removed 2 bases from V and 7 bases from J, with 18 bases in between. CDR3 bases: TGCGCCAGCAGCCAAAAGAGGACAGCGCTGCGGGAGCAGTACGTC. Translated, it gives CASSQKRTALREQYV.

The chain combines TRBV11-2 with TRBJ2-7; maybe TRBD2 (6 bases). Trimming took 3 bases from V and 2 from J, leaving 11 bases between them. The CDR3 is 14 amino acids. The germline V gene has CDR1 SGHAT and CDR2 FQNNGV. For the CDR3, the DNA is TGTGCCAGCAGCTTTGGAACGGGGGCCTACGAGCAGTACTTC. It translates to CASSFGTGAYEQYF.

The rearrangement links TRBV20-1 to TRBJ2-7, with TRBD2 as a possible D gene (6 bases). Germline V CDR1 and CDR2: DFQATT, SNEGSKA (reference sequence). The CDR3 is 10 amino acids. CDR3 nucleotides: TGCAGCGTGGGACTCGGCGAGCAGTACTTC. This encodes CSVGLGEQYF.

The chain carries TRBV28 and TRBJ1-5; D perhaps matches TRBD1 (6 bases). Per the germline V gene, CDR1 is MDHEN and CDR2 is SYDVKM. There are 14 residues in the CDR3. V lost 5 bases and J 5 bases, leaving 13 bases between the germline ends. In nucleotides, the CDR3 is TGTGCCAGCAGTCCTCCGGGGGGCGATCAGCCCCAGCATTTT. Translating it yields CASSPPGGDQPQHF.

The count of this clone is one. The chain uses TRBV5-4 and TRBJ2-3, with D possibly being TRBD2 (6 bases). Germline CDR1 is SGHNT and CDR2 is YYREEE (reference sequence). CDR3 length: 12 amino acids. Trimming left V 10 bases short and J 9 bases short, with 18 bases between. CDR3 in amino acids: CAAGPPEDTQYF. The CDR3 DNA is TGTGCCGCGGGACCCCCCGAGGACACGCAGTATTTT.

The chain recombines TRBV10-2 with TRBJ2-2; D is perhaps TRBD1 (5 bases). V dropped 2 bases and J dropped 2 bases, with 12 bases sitting between them. This CDR3 is built from 16 residues. Germline V lookup: CDR1 WSHSY, CDR2 SAAADI. As DNA, the CDR3 is TGCGCCAGCAGTGAGCCTACAGGTTCCAACACCGGGGAGCTGTTTTTT. Amino acid sequence: CASSEPTGSNTGELFF.

The rearrangement links TRBV6-1 to TRBJ2-1; possible D gene TRBD2, 7 bases. Germline CDR1 and CDR2: MNHNS and SASEGT. The V and J ends lost 8 bases and 9 bases respectively, with 20 bases between them. This CDR3 is 14 amino acids long. CDR3 residues: CASDQGRESGEQFF. In DNA form, the CDR3 reads TGTGCCAGCGACCAGGGGAGGGAAAGCGGTGAGCAGTTCTTC.

This chain connects TRBV7-9 to TRBJ1-1; perhaps TRBD1 as D (5 bases). The CDR3 spans 12 residues. Germline loops: CDR1 SEHNR, CDR2 FQNEAQ (reference sequence). V was clipped by 5 bases and J by 6 bases, with 10 bases between them. CDR3 protein: CASSGASAEAFF. CDR3 DNA sequence: TGTGCCAGCAGCGGGGCTAGCGCTGAAGCTTTCTTT.